This T cell receptor beta chain is drawn from a study of early T cells in non-severe SARS-CoV-2 infection. About the study: Unsorted whole blood bulk RNA was sequenced, with unpaired chains.

Unique molecular identifier tags were affixed to discrete cDNA molecules. One entry per CDR3 protein results from TCRdb running MiXCR on the 5' RACE reads. The repertoire holds around 56,000 distinct CDR3 sequences, with about 13% as singletons. Regarding the study as a whole: VDJdb matching, biased toward anti-spike CD8 responses, missed private and CD4 specificities.

The germline CDR1 and CDR2 sequences are SEHNR and FQNEAQ (reference sequence). This CDR3 spans 14 amino acids. To note about this clonotype: Its antigen is not identified. At one of its ends the junction is not consistent with the germline gene, which may arise from a read error.

The V gene is TRBV7-9, the J gene TRBJ2-1; D possibly uses TRBD1 or TRBD2 (5 bases each). The starting material was whole blood, obtained at baseline. The receptor was isolated from an adult who was a healthcare worker with PCR-confirmed SARS-CoV-2 infection or an uninfected control (not recorded which). The CDR3 protein is CASSLVRAKGPLNF. As DNA, the CDR3 is TGTGCCAGCAGCTTAGTGCGGGCCAAGGGGCCTCTAAACTTC.